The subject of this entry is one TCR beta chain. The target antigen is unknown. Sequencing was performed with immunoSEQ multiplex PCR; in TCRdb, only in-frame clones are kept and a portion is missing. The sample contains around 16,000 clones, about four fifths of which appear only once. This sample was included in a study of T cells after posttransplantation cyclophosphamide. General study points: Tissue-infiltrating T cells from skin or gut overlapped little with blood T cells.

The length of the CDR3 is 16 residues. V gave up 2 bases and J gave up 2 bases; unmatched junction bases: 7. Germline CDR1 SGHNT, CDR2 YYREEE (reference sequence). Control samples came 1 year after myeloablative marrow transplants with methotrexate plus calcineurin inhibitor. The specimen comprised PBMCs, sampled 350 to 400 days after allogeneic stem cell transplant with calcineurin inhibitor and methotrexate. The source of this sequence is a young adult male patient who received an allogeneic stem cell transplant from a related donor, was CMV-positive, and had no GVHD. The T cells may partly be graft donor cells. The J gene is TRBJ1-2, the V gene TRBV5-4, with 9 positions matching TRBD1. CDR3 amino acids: CASSFIGTGINYGYTF. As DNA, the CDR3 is TGTGCCAGCAGCTTTATCGGGACAGGGATAAACTATGGCTACACCTTC.